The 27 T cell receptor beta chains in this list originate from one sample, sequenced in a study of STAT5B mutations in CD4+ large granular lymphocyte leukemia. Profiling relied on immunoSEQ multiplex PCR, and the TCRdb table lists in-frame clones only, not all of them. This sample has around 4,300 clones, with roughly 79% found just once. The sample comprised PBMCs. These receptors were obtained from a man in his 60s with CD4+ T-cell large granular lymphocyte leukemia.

The CDR3 loop reads CASSLVAGDTEAFF. The DNA of the CDR3 is TGTGCCAGCAGCTTAGTAGCGGGAGACACTGAAGCTTTCTTT. The chain links TRBV11-1 to TRBJ1-1; D gene unclear. Trimming removed 1 base from V and 3 bases from J, with 9 bases in between. The CDR3 runs 14 residues. The germline gives CDR1 SGHAT, CDR2 FQDESV (reference sequence).

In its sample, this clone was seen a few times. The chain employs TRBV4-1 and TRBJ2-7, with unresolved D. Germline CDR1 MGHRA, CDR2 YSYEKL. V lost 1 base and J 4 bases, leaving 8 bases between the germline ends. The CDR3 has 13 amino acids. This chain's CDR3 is CASSQADDYEQYF. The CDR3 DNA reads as TGCGCCAGCAGCCAAGCGGATGATTACGAGCAGTACTTC.

CDR3 bases: TGCGCCAGCAGCCCGGCCGGACCGCACTACGAGCAGTACTTC. Protein sequence: CASSPAGPHYEQYF. The genes are TRBV4-1 and TRBJ2-7; D gene unclear. The germline V gene has CDR1 MGHRA and CDR2 YSYEKL. This CDR3 spans 14 amino acids. V was pared by 4 bases and J by 3 bases, with 13 bases between.

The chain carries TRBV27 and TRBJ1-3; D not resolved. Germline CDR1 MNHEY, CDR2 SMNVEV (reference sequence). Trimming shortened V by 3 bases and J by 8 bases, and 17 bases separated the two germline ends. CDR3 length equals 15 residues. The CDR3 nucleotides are TGTGCCAGCAGTTTCTCGGCAGATGATGTGGACACCATATATTTT. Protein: CASSFSADDVDTIYF.

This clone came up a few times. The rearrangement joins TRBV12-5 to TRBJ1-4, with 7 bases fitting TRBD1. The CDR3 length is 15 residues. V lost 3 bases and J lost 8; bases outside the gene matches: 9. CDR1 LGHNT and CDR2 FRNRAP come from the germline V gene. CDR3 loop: CASGLEQGRGEKLFF. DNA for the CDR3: TGTGCTAGTGGTTTAGAACAGGGGCGAGGGGAAAAACTGTTTTTT.

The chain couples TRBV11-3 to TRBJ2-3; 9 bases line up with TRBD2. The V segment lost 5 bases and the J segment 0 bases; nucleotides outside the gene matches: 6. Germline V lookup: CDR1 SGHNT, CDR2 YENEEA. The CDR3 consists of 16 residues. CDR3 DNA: TGTGCCAGCAGCCACTCTAGCGGGGCTAGCACAGATACGCAGTATTTT. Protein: CASSHSSGASTDTQYF.

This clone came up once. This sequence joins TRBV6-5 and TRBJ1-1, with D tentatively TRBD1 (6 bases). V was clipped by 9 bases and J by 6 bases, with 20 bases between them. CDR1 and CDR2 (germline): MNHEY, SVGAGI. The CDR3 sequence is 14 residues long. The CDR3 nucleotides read TGTGCCAGTAATAGTGGGGGCGGGATCGCTGAAGCTTTCTTT. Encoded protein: CASNSGGGIAEAFF.

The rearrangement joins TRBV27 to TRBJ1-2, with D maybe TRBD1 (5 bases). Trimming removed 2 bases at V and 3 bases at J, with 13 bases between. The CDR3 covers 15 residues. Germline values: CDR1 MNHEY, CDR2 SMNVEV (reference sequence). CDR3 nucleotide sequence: TGTGCCAGCAGTTTAGGTGGGGCCCGAGACTATGGCTACACCTTC. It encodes CASSLGGARDYGYTF.

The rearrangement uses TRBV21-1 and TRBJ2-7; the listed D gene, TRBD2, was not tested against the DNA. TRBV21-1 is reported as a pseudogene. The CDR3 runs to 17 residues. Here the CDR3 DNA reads TGTGCCAGCAGCAACCGTGGGACTAGCGGGTTACGCTACGAGCAGTACTTC. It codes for CASSNRGTSGLRYEQYF.

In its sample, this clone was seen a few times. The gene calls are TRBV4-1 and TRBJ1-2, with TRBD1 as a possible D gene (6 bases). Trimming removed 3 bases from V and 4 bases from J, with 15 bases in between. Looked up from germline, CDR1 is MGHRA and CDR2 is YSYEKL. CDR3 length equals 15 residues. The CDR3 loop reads CASSQRTALSYGYTF. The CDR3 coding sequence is TGCGCCAGCAGCCAGAGGACAGCCCTATCCTATGGCTACACCTTC.

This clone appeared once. CDR3 in DNA: TGCGCCAGCAGCCCGCAGGGTCGGCAAGAGACCCAGTACTTC. Translated, it gives CASSPQGRQETQYF. The chain has TRBV4-1 and TRBJ2-5; D may be TRBD1 (5 bases). The CDR3 runs to 14 residues. In germline, CDR1 is MGHRA, CDR2 YSYEKL. Trimming pared 4 bases from V and 2 bases from J, leaving 11 bases between.

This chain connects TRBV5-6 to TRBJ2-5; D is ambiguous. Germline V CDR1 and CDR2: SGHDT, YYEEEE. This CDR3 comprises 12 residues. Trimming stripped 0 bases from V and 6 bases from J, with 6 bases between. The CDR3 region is CASSLVEKTQYF. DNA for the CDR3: TGTGCCAGCAGCTTGGTAGAAAAGACCCAGTACTTC.

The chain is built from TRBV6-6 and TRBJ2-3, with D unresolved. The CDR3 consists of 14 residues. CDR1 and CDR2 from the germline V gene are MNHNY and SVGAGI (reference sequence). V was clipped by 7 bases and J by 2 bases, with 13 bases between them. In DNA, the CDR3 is TGTGCCAGCATCGATCGGATACTCACAGATACGCAGTATTTT. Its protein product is CASIDRILTDTQYF.

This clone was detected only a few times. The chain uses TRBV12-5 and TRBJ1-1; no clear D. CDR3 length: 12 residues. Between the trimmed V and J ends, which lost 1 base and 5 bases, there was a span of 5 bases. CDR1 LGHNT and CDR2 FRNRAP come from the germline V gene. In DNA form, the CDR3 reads TGTGCTAGTGGTTTGGGGATGACTGAAGCTTTCTTT. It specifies CASGLGMTEAFF.

This chain's CDR3 is CASSSGPGTEAFF. The DNA of the CDR3 is TGTGCCAGTAGTTCAGGGCCGGGCACTGAAGCTTTCTTT. The chain employs TRBV19 and TRBJ1-1; weak D call: TRBD1 (5 bases). The germline V gene has CDR1 LNHDA and CDR2 SQIVND (reference sequence). The CDR3 spans 13 residues. Trimming took 5 bases from V and 4 from J, leaving 11 bases between them.

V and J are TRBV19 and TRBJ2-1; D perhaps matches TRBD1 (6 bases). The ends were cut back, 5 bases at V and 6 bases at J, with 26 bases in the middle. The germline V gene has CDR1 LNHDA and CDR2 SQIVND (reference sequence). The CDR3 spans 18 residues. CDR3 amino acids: CASSFSLGQNYRSNEQFF. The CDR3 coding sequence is TGTGCCAGTAGTTTCTCTCTCGGACAGAACTATCGGAGCAATGAGCAGTTCTTC.

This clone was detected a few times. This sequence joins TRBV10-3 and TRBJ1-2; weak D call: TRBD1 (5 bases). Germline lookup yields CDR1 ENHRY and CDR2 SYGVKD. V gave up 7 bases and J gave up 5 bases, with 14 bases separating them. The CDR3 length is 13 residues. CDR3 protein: CAINQGVEYGYTF. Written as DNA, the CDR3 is TGTGCCATCAATCAAGGGGTAGAGTATGGCTACACCTTC.

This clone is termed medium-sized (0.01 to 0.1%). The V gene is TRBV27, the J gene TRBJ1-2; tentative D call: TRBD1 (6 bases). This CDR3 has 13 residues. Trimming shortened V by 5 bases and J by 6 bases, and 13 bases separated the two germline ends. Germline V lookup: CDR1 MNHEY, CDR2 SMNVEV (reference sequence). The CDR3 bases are TGTGCCAGCAGTCCACAGGGTATCGATGGCTACACCTTC. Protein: CASSPQGIDGYTF.

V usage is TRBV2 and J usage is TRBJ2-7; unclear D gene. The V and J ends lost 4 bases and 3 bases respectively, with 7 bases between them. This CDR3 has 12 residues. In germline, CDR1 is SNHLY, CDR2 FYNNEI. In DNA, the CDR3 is TGTGCCAGCAGTGTACACATCTACGAGCAGTACTTC. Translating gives CASSVHIYEQYF.

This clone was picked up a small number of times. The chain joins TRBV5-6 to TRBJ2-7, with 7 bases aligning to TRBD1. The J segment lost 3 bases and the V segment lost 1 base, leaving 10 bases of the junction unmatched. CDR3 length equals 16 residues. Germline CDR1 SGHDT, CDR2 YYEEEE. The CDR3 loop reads CASSLFGSGQLYEQYF. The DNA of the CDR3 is TGTGCCAGCAGCTTGTTCGGGTCGGGACAGCTCTACGAGCAGTACTTC.

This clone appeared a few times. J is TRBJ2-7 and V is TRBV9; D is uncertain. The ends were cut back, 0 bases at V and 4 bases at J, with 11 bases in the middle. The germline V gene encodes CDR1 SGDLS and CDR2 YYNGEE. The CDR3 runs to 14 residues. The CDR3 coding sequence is TGTGCCAGCAGCGTAGGTACTACCAATTACGAGCAGTACTTC. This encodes CASSVGTTNYEQYF. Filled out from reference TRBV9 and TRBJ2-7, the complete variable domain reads DSGVTQTPKHLITATGQRVTLRCSPRSGDLSVYWYQQSLDQGLQFLIQYYNGEERAKGNILERFSAQQFPDLHSELNLSSLELGDSALYFCASSVGTTNYEQYFGPGTRLTVT.

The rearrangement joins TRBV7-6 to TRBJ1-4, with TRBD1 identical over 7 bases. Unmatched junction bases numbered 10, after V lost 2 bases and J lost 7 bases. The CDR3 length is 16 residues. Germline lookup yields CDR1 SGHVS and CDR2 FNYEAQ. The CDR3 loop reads CASSLPLTGSGEKLFF. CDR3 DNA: TGTGCCAGCAGCTTACCCCTGACAGGGTCAGGTGAAAAACTGTTTTTT.

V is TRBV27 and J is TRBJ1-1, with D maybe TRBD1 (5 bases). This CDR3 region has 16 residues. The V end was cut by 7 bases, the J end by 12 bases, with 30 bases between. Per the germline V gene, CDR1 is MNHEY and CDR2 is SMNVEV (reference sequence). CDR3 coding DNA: TGTGCCAGCACCCATGGTGGCAGGGTGATGACTACTCCGACTTTCTTT. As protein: CASTHGGRVMTTPTFF.

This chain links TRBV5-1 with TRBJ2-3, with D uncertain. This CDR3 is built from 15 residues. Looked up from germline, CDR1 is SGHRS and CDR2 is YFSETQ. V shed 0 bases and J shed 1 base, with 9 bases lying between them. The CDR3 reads CASSLEGGGTDTQYF. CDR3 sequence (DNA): TGCGCCAGCAGCTTGGAGGGCGGAGGCACAGATACGCAGTATTTT.

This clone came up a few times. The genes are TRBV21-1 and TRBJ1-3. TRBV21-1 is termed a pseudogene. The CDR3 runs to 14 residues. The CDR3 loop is CASRGLTSGDTIYF. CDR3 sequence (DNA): TGTGCCAGCAGGGGGCTCACGAGCGGGGACACCATATATTTT.

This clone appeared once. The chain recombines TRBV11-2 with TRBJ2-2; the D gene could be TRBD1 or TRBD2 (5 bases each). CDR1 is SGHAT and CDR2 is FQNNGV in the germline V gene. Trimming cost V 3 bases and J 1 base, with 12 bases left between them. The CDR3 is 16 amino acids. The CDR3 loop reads CASSFGGDLNTGELFF. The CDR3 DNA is TGTGCCAGCAGCTTTGGTGGGGACCTGAACACCGGGGAGCTGTTTTTT.

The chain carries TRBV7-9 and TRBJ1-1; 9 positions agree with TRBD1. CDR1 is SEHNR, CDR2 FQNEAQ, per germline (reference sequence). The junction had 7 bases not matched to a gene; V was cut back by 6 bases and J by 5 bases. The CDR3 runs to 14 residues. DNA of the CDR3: TGTGCCAGCAGGGAACGGACAGGGGAAACTGAAGCTTTCTTT. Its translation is CASRERTGETEAFF. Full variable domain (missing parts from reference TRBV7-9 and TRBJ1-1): DTGVSQNPRHKITKRGQNVTFRCDPISEHNRLYWYRQTLGQGPEFLTYFQNEAQLEKSRLLSDRFSAERPKGSFSTLEIQRTEQGDSAMYLCASRERTGETEAFFGQGTRLTVV.